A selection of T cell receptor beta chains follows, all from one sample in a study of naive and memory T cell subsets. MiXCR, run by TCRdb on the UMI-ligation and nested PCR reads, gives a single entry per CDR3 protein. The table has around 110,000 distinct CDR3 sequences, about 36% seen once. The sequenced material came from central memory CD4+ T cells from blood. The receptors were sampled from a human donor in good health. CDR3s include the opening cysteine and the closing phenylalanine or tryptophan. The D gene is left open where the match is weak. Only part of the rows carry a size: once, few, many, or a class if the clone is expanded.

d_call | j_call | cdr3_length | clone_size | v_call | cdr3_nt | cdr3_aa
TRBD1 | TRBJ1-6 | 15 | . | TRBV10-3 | TGTGCCATCAGCGGACAGGGGGCTTTTAATTCACCCCTCCACTTT | CAISGQGAFNSPLHF
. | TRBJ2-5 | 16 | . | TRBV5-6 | TGTGCCAGCAGCCCCCGGTTGTTTCGGATCCAAGAGACCCAGTACTTC | CASSPRLFRIQETQYF
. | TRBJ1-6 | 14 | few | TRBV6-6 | TGTGCCAGCAGTTACAAGGGTCCGGATTCACCCCTCCACTTT | CASSYKGPDSPLHF
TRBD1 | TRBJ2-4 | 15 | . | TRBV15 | TGTGCCACCAGCAGATACGACAGGGACGGTAACATTCAGTACTTC | CATSRYDRDGNIQYF
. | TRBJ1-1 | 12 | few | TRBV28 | TGTGCCAGCATGCACCAGAACACTGAAGCTTTCTTT | CASMHQNTEAFF
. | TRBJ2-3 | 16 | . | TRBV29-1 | TGCAGCGTTGAAGATGAGGCACTAGGTGGGACAGATACGCAGTATTTT | CSVEDEALGGTDTQYF
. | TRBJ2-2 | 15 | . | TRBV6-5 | TGTGCCAGCAGTTACACGCAGGGGGGTTCCGGGGAGCTGTTTTTT | CASSYTQGGSGELFF
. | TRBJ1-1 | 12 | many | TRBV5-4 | TGTGCCAGCAGCCGCCAAAACACTGAAGCTTTCTTT | CASSRQNTEAFF
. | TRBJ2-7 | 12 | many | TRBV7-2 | TGTGCCAGCAGCAAAACCTCCTACGAGCAGTACTTC | CASSKTSYEQYF
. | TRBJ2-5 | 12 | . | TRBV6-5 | TGTGCCAGCAGTCGACTATATGAGACCCAGTACTTC | CASSRLYETQYF
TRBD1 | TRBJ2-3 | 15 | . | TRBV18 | TGTGCCAGCTCATCGCAGCACAGGGGGCAGGATACGCAGTATTTT | CASSSQHRGQDTQYF
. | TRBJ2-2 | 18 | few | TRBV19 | TGTGCCAGTAGTATAGTAGCGGATCCAGGGATAAGGACCGGGGAGCTGTTTTTT | CASSIVADPGIRTGELFF
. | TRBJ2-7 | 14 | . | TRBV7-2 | TGTGCCAGCAGCTTAGAGTTCGGCTCCTACGAGCAGTACTTC | CASSLEFGSYEQYF
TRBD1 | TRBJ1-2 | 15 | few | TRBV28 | TGTGCCAGCAGCTCGGGACAGGGAGGTGGCTATGGCTACACCTTC | CASSSGQGGGYGYTF
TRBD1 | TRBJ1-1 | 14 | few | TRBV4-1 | TGCGCCAGCAGCCAAGGAGACAGGGTCTCTGAAGCTTTCTTT | CASSQGDRVSEAFF
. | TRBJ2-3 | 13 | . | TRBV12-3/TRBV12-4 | TGTGCCAGCAGTACTAGACAGACAGATACGCAGTATTTT | CASSTRQTDTQYF
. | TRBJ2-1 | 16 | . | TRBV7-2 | TGTGCCAGCAGGGCCGAGGGAACAAGCTCCTACAATGAGCAGTTCTTC | CASRAEGTSSYNEQFF
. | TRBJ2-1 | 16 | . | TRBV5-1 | TGCGCCAGCAGCTTAGTCGGTGGCGGCACCACGAATGAGCAGTTCTTC | CASSLVGGGTTNEQFF
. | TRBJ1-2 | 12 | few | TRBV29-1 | TGCAGCGTTAATGACAGATTATATGGCTACACCTTC | CSVNDRLYGYTF
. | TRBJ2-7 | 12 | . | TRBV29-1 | TGCAGCGTTGAAGTCGGACAGTACGAGCAGTACTTC | CSVEVGQYEQYF
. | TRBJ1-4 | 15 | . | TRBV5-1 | TGCGCCAGCAGCTTGGATTTGGGGTCTAATGAAAAACTGTTTTTT | CASSLDLGSNEKLFF
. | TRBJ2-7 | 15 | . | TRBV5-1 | TGCGCCAGCAGCTTGGGGGAGGTGGTCTCCTACGAGCAGTACTTC | CASSLGEVVSYEQYF
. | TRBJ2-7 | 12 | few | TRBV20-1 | TGCAGTGCTAGTAGGGAAAAGTACGAGCAGTACTTC | CSASREKYEQYF
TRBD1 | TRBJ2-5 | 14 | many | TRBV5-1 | TGCGCCAGCAGCACCGGACAGGGCCGAGAGACCCAGTACTTC | CASSTGQGRETQYF
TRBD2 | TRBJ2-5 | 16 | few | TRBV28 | TGTGCCAGCAGTTTATGGGTGGGACTAGCGGGAGAGACCCAGTACTTC | CASSLWVGLAGETQYF
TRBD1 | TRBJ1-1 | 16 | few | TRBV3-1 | TGTGCCAGCAGCCCGAGTCGGACAGGGGAGAACACTGAAGCTTTCTTT | CASSPSRTGENTEAFF
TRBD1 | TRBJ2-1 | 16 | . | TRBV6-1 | TGTGCCAGCAGTGAATGGGGACAGGCTAACTACAATGAGCAGTTCTTC | CASSEWGQANYNEQFF
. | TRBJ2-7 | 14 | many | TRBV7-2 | TGTGCCAGCAGCTTGTCGATTCTAATCCACGAGCAGTACTTC | CASSLSILIHEQYF
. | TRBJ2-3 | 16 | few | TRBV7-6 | TGTGCCAGCAGCTTAGGCCCGAACAGGGATGCAGATACGCAGTATTTT | CASSLGPNRDADTQYF
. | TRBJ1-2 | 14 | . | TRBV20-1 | TGCAGTGCAAAGGACTGGAATTCTAACTATGGCTACACCTTC | CSAKDWNSNYGYTF
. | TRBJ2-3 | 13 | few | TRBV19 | TGTGCCAGTAGTATAGGACTAGCAGATACGCAGTATTTT | CASSIGLADTQYF
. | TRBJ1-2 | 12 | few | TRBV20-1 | TGCAGTGCTTGGGGAGGAAACTATGGCTACACCTTC | CSAWGGNYGYTF
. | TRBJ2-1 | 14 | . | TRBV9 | TGTGCCAGCAGCGTAGGCCTAGTGGCTAATGAGCAGTTCTTC | CASSVGLVANEQFF
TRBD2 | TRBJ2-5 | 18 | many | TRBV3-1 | TGTGCCAGCAGCCAAGGTCTTACTAGCGGGAGGCCCCAAGAGACCCAGTACTTC | CASSQGLTSGRPQETQYF
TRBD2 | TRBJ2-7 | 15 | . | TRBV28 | TGTGCCAGCAGCCCGGGACTAGCGGCACTCTACGAGCAGTACTTC | CASSPGLAALYEQYF
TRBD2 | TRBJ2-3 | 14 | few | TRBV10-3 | TGTGCCATCAGTGAGCGGGAGGCCACAGATACGCAGTATTTT | CAISEREATDTQYF
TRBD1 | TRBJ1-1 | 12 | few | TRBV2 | TGTGCCAGCAGGGCCGGGACAGGGAGAGCTTTCTTT | CASRAGTGRAFF
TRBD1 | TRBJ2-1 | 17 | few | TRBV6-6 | TGTGCCAGCAGTTACTCGAGTCCGACAGGGGTCTACAATGAGCAGTTCTTC | CASSYSSPTGVYNEQFF
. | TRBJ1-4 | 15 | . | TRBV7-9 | TGTGCCAGCAGCTTCAGGGGTCAAACTAATGAAAAACTGTTTTTT | CASSFRGQTNEKLFF
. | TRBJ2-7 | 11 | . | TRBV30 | TGTGCCTGGGCGACTGGGAGCGAGCAGTACTTC | CAWATGSEQYF
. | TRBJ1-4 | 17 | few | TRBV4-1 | TGCGCCAGCAGCCCGTGGGGGTCCGGTGCAACTAATGAAAAACTGTTTTTT | CASSPWGSGATNEKLFF
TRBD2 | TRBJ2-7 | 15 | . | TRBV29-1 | TGCAGCGTTGAAGACCTAGCGGGAGGGTCCTACGAGCAGTACTTC | CSVEDLAGGSYEQYF
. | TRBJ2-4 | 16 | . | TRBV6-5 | TGTGCCAGCAGTTATCTTAGGGATACGGCCAAAAACATTCAGTACTTC | CASSYLRDTAKNIQYF
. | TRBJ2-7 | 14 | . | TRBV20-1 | TGCAGTGCTCCGGACGGGTTTTGGTCGGACGAGCAGTACTTC | CSAPDGFWSDEQYF
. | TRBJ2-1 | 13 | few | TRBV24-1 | TGTGCCACCAGCGGGAACGCCTACAATGAGCAGTTCTTC | CATSGNAYNEQFF
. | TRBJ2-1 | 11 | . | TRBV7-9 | TGTGCCAGCAGCTTCGGCCATGAGCAGTTCTTC | CASSFGHEQFF
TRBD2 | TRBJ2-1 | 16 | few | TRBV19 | TGTGCCAGTAGTATAGTGCGGGAGGGCCCACAAAATGAGCAGTTCTTC | CASSIVREGPQNEQFF
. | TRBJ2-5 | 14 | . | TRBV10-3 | TGTGCCACGTCGCCCCGGGGGGCTCAGGAGACCCAGTACTTC | CATSPRGAQETQYF
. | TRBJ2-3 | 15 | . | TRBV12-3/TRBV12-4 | TGTGCCAGCAGTCCCACAGGGATTGGCACAGATACGCAGTATTTT | CASSPTGIGTDTQYF
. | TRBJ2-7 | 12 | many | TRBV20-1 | TGCAGTGCCTCGGCCCTTTATTACGAGCAGTACTTC | CSASALYYEQYF
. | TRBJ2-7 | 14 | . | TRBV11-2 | TGTGCCAGCAGCTCTCTAGGCCGTTCGATGGAGCAGTACTTC | CASSSLGRSMEQYF
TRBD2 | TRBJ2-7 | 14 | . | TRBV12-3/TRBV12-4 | TGTGCCAGCACCTCGGGACTAGCAGTAATCGAGCAGTACTTC | CASTSGLAVIEQYF
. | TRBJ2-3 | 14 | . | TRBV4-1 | TGCGCCAGCAGCCAAGATTATCTCACAGATACGCAGTATTTT | CASSQDYLTDTQYF
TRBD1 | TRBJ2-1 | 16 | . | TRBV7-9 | TGTGCCAGCAGCTCGGACAGGGGGCTTTTTGACAATGAGCAGTTCTTC | CASSSDRGLFDNEQFF